This TCR beta chain is drawn from a study of T cell repertoires in cytomegalovirus infection. Study-level results: Clonotype analysis showed dominance of the ex vivo response by HLA-C-restricted CMV-specific TCR beta clonotypes.

TCRdb processed the reads anew with MiXCR; each CDR3 protein has one entry. The sample carries approximately 110,000 distinct CDR3 sequences, roughly 32% recorded once. In the case of this clonotype: Its antigen is still unknown.

The sequence came from a human donor in good health (CMV status not recorded). Some clones in this sample may be carry-over from other donors' samples. The source was CD8+ T cells from cultured PBMCs, collected from culture after CMV antigen stimulation.

The DNA for the CDR3 is TGCGCCAGCAGCTTGTTCGACAGCCAAATAAACACCGGGGAGCTGTTTTTT. Translating gives CASSLFDSQINTGELFF. The chain is built from TRBV5-1 and TRBJ2-2; D might be TRBD1 (5 bases). The CDR3 sequence is 17 residues long. V was shortened by 1 base and J by 2 bases, with 15 bases between the two germline ends. Germline CDR1 is SGHRS and CDR2 is YFSETQ. The variable domain in full, completed from reference TRBV5-1 and TRBJ2-2, reads KAGVTQTPRYLIKTRGQQVTLSCSPISGHRSVSWYQQTPGQGLQFLFEYFSETQRNKGNFPGRFSGRQFSNSRSEMNVSTLELGDSALYLCASSLFDSQINTGELFFGEGSRLTVL.